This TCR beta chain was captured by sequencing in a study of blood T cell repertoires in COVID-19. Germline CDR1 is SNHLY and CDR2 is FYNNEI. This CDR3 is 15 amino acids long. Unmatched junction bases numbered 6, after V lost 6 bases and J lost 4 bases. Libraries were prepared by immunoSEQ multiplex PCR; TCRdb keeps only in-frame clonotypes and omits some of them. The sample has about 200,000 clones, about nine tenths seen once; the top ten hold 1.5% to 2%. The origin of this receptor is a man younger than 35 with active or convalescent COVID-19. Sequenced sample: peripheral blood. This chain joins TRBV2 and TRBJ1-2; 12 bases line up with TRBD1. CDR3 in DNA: TGTGCCAGCAGCCAGGGACAGGGGGCTTCCTATGGCTACACCTTC. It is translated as CASSQGQGASYGYTF.